This TCR beta chain is drawn from a study of shared clonotypes between healthy human individuals. Sequenced by immunoSEQ multiplex PCR; TCRdb stores in-frame clones only, minus some. The sample carries over 1.5 million clones, 95% to 99% recorded once. With V trimmed by 7 bases and J by 0 bases, 9 bases remained unmatched. Germline CDR1 reads ENHRY; CDR2 reads SYGVKD. This CDR3 has 16 residues. The sequenced sample consisted of naive CD4+ T cells sorted from blood. Subset defined: CD45RA+ positively selected. V usage is TRBV10-3 and J usage is TRBJ1-3; 7 nucleotides agree with TRBD1. The source is a man aged 25-45 years in good health. CDR3 bases: TGTGCCATCACGGACAGGCCCTCTTCCTCTGGAAACACCATATATTTT. This encodes CAITDRPSSSGNTIYF.